This TCR beta chain was profiled in a study of blood T cell repertoires in COVID-19. About the research overall: Samples representing acute and convalescent COVID-19 were sourced from the United States, Italy and Spain. T cells, B-cell-depleted T cells, or PBMCs provided the cDNA or gDNA that served as material.

Authors' methods: How many nucleated cells were present was estimated from reference gene primer amplification. TCRdb keeps only in-frame clones here, not all; method: immunoSEQ multiplex PCR. Clone size and V and J calls were adopted from that table, with D and trimming inferred from the DNA. The top ten hold over 0.55% of the sample, which has over 200,000 clones, approximately 86% seen once. Per the germline V gene, CDR1 is SGHRS and CDR2 is YFSETQ. The length of the CDR3 is 15 residues. The V and J ends lost 4 bases and 5 bases respectively, with 18 bases between them. The sequencing input was peripheral blood. This chain connects TRBV5-1 to TRBJ1-2; a weak D match, TRBD1 (6 bases). This TCR derives from a human donor in a cohort sampled during active COVID-19. Here the CDR3 DNA reads TGCGCCAGCAGCCCCGATTTGGGGGCTAGTTATGGCTACACCTTC. It is translated as CASSPDLGASYGYTF. Full variable domain (rest looked up from reference TRBV5-1 and TRBJ1-2): KAGVTQTPRYLIKTRGQQVTLSCSPISGHRSVSWYQQTPGQGLQFLFEYFSETQRNKGNFPGRFSGRQFSNSRSEMNVSTLELGDSALYLCASSPDLGASYGYTFGSGTRLTVV.